This T cell receptor (beta chain) was observed in a study of T cell changes during pregnancy in multiple sclerosis (dated by TCRdb to about 2019). In terms of the full investigation: In women with multiple sclerosis, the researchers looked at how the T cell repertoire shifted as pregnancy progressed.

Receptor amplification or capture employed the immunoSEQ multiplex PCR assay. In TCRdb, the immuneACCESS table is reduced to in-frame sequences with V and J assigned. These tables do not hold every clone; where another copy was compared, an unresolved V gene accounts for under half, and the others remain unexplained. In all, the sample holds 25,000 to 35,000 clones, and about 90% of those were seen once. The ten largest clones represent 4.8% of the sample. On this clone itself: Its antigen is not yet known. Base qualities are not recorded, but no much larger clone differs from it by a single base.

This TCR derives from a female donor in good health, enrolled as a control in a pregnancy study. This specimen consisted of peripheral blood, obtained in the first trimester of pregnancy.

This receptor carries the CDR3 CASSFWANTEAFF. In nucleotide form, the sequence is TGTGCCAGCAGTTTTTGGGCAAACACTGAAGCTTTCTTT. Here the chain combines TRBV27 and TRBJ1-1, with no D gene named confidently. In the germline V gene (reference sequence), CDR1 corresponds to MNHEY and CDR2 to SMNVEV. V and J lose 3 bases and 2 bases, and a span of 7 bases separates them. Including cysteine and phenylalanine, the CDR3 has 13 amino acids. Only the CDR3 portion is preserved as DNA: 39 bases, with reading frame beginning at the first base.